A few counts support the clone carrying this T cell receptor beta chain. This specimen comes from a study of Graves' ophthalmopathy and Graves' hyperthyroidism. Transcripts of RNA were the source for amplifying TCR beta CDR3 regions. After a first-round RT-PCR with HTBI primers, a second-round multiplex PCR was run. TCRdb reprocessed the multiplex PCR reads via MiXCR and lists one record per CDR3 protein. The sample includes roughly 610,000 distinct CDR3 sequences, 20% to 25% of them seen just once. CDR1 is SGDLS, CDR2 YYNGEE, per germline. This CDR3 contains 15 residues. V was clipped by 6 bases and J by 4 bases; unmatched bases: 7.

Sample: peripheral blood. This chain joins TRBV9 and TRBJ2-5; 12 bases match TRBD2. The receptor was isolated from a woman younger than 35 with stable Graves' hyperthyroidism. Some clones in this sample may be carry-over from other donors' samples. The CDR3: CASTLTSGRSETQYF. The CDR3 DNA follows: TGTGCCAGCACCCTGACTAGCGGGAGATCAGAGACCCAGTACTTC. The variable domain in full, completed from reference TRBV9 and TRBJ2-5, reads DSGVTQTPKHLITATGQRVTLRCSPRSGDLSVYWYQQSLDQGLQFLIQYYNGEERAKGNILERFSAQQFPDLHSELNLSSLELGDSALYFCASTLTSGRSETQYFGPGTRLLVL.